This TCR beta chain derives from a study of shared clonotypes between healthy human individuals. Each subset's genomic DNA was shared equally among a number of immunoSEQ plates. Method: immunoSEQ multiplex PCR; TCRdb's copy keeps in-frame clones and lacks some. The table lists 110,000 or so clones, approximately 70% of them singletons. This clone was seen many times. The antigen is undetermined. Together with CD45RO+ cells, CCR7-negative CD45RA+ TemRA cells were included in CD8 memory. Study-wide results and caveats: It was expected that sequencing depth would affect clonotype sharing among donors.

CDR1 SGHKS and CDR2 YYEKEE come from the germline V gene (reference sequence). Trimming stripped 2 bases from V and 4 bases from J, with 16 bases between. This CDR3 has 15 amino acids. The sequenced sample consisted of memory CD8+ T cells sorted from blood. Specified subset: CD45RO+ cells pooled with CCR7-negative TemRA cells. The rearrangement links TRBV5-5 to TRBJ2-7; TRBD2 might be the D (7 bases). This receptor was obtained from a woman under 40 in good health. CDR3 coding DNA: TGTGCCAGCAGCTTTTTCGGGGGGCTGGGATACGAGCAGTACTTC. Translation gives CASSFFGGLGYEQYF.